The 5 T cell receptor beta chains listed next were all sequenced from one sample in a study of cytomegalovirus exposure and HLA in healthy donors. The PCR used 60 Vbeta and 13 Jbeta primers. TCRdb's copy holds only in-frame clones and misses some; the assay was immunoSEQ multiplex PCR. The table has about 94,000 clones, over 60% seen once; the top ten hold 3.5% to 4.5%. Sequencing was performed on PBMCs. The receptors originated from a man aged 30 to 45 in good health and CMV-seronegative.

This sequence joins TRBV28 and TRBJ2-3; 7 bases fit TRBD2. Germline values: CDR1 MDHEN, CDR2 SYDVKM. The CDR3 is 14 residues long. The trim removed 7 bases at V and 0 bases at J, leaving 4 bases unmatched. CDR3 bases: TGTGCCAGCAATGGACTAGGGAGCACAGATACGCAGTATTTT. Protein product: CASNGLGSTDTQYF. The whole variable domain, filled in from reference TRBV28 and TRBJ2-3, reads DVKVTQSSRYLVKRTGEKVFLECVQDMDHENMFWYRQDPGLGLRLIYFSYDVKMKEKGDIPEGYSVSREKKERFSLILESASTNQTSMYLCASNGLGSTDTQYFGPGTRLTVL.

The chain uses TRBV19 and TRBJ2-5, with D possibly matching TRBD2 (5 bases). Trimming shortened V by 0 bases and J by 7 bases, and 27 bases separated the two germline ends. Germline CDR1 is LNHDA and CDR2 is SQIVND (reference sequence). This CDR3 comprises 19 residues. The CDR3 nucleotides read TGTGCCAGTAGTATAGAAGAGGGTTCGGGTTATCACGCGTTGGGGACCCAGTACTTC. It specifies CASSIEEGSGYHALGTQYF.

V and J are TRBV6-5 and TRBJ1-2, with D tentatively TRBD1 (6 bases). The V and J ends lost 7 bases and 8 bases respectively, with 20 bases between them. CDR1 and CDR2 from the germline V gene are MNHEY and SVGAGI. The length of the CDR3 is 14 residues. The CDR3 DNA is TGTGCCAGCACAGACCTGGTTACAGGGTCAGGCTACACCTTC. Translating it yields CASTDLVTGSGYTF.

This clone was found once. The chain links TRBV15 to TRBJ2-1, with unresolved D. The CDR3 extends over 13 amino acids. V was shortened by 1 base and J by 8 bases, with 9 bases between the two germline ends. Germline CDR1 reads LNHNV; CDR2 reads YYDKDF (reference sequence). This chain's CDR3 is CATSRVFQDEQFF. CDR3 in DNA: TGTGCCACCAGCAGAGTTTTCCAGGATGAGCAGTTCTTC.

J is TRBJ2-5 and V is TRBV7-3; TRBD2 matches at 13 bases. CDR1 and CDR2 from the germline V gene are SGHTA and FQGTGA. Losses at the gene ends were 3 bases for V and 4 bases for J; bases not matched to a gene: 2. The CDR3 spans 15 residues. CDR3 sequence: CASSLGLAGIETQYF. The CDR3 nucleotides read TGTGCCAGCAGCTTGGGACTAGCGGGGATAGAGACCCAGTACTTC.